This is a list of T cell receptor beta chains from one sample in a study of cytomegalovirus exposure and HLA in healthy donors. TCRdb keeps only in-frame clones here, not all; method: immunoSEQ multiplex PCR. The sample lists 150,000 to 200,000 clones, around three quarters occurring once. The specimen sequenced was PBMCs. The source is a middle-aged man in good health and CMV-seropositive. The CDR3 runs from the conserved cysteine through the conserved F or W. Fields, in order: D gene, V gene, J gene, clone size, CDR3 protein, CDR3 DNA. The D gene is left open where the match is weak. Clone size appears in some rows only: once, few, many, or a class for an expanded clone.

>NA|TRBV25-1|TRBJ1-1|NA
CASSEPGHREAFF
TGTGCCAGCAGTGAACCGGGACACCGAGAAGCTTTCTTT
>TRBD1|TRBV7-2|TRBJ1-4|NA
CASSLSSGTGGEKLFF
TGTGCCAGCAGCCTTTCCTCTGGGACAGGGGGAGAAAAACTGTTTTTT
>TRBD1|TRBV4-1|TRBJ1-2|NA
CASSLFGTGNYGYTF
TGCGCCAGCAGCCTTTTCGGGACAGGGAACTATGGCTACACCTTC
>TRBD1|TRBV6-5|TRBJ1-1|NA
CASILDRANTEAFF
TGTGCCAGCATCCTAGACAGGGCGAACACTGAAGCTTTCTTT
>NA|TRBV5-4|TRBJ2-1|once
CASSLGGAASYNEQFF
TGTGCCAGCAGCTTAGGGGGGGCGGCCTCCTACAATGAGCAGTTCTTC
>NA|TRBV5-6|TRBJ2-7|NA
CASSAQGEQYF
TGTGCCAGCAGCGCCCAGGGGGAGCAGTACTTC
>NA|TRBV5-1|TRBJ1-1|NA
CASSPPPAGPSDTEAFF
TGCGCCAGCAGCCCCCCCCCGGCAGGGCCGAGTGACACTGAAGCTTTCTTT
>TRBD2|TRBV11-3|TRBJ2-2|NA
CASSLLLAGVTGELFF
TGTGCCAGCAGCTTGCTTCTAGCGGGGGTCACCGGGGAGCTGTTTTTT
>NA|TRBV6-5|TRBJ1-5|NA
CASSYSQANQPQHF
TGTGCCAGCAGTTACTCCCAGGCGAATCAGCCCCAGCATTTT
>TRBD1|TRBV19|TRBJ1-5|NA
CASSRRTGGDQPQHF
TGTGCCAGTAGTCGCCGGACAGGGGGGGATCAGCCCCAGCATTTT
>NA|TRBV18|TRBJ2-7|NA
CASSRQRSYEQYF
TGTGCCAGCTCCCGACAGAGGAGCTACGAGCAGTACTTC
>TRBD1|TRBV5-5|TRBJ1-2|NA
CASSAPGQGYGYTF
TGTGCCAGCAGCGCGCCGGGACAGGGCTATGGCTACACCTTC
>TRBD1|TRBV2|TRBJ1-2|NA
CASISGTGGLYGYTF
TGTGCCAGCATCTCCGGGACAGGGGGACTCTATGGCTACACCTTC
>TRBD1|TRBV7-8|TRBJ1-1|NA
CASSGGQGAWNTEAFF
TGTGCCAGCAGCGGCGGGCAGGGGGCGTGGAACACTGAAGCTTTCTTT
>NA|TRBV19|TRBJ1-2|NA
CASKRGSLGYTF
TGTGCCAGTAAAAGGGGGTCGCTCGGCTACACCTTC
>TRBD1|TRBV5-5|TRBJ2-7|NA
CASSSRTGVVYEQYF
TGTGCCAGCAGCTCGCGGACAGGGGTAGTCTACGAGCAGTACTTC
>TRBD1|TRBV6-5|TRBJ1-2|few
CASSPDRVGGYTF
TGTGCCAGCAGCCCCGACAGGGTGGGTGGCTACACCTTC
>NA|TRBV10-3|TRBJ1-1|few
CATYRRGTGDTEAFF
TGTGCCACCTACCGGAGGGGTACGGGAGACACTGAAGCTTTCTTT
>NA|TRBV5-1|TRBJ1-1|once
CASSLGGAATEAFF
TGCGCCAGCAGCTTAGGAGGGGCAGCCACTGAAGCTTTCTTT
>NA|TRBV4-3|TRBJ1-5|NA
CASSQDAPGRASNQPQHF
TGCGCCAGCAGCCAAGATGCCCCCGGAAGAGCGAGCAATCAGCCCCAGCATTTT
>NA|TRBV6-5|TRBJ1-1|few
CASRETGKAFF
TGTGCCAGCAGGGAAACAGGGAAAGCTTTCTTT
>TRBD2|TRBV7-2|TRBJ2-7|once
CASGSGSGGVREQYF
TGTGCCAGCGGCTCCGGTAGCGGGGGGGTTAGGGAGCAGTACTTC
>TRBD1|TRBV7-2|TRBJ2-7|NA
CASSLVGQGGQYF
TGTGCCAGCAGCTTAGTGGGACAGGGAGGGCAGTACTTC
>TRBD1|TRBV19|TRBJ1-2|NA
CASSMQDRVHGYTF
TGTGCCAGTAGTATGCAGGACAGGGTCCATGGCTACACCTTC
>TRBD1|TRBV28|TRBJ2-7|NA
CASSTRQGSSPYEQYF
TGTGCCAGCAGTACCCGACAGGGTAGTAGTCCCTACGAGCAGTACTTC
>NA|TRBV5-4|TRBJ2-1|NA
CASSTPTETNNEQFF
TGTGCCAGCAGCACCCCCACTGAGACTAACAATGAGCAGTTCTTC
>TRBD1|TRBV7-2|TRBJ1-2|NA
CASSYRRTGVHYGYTF
TGTGCCAGCAGCTATCGTCGGACAGGGGTACACTATGGCTACACCTTC
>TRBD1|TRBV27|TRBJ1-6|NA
CASGLQTGQGFSPLHF
TGTGCCAGCGGCCTCCAAACGGGACAGGGGTTTTCACCCCTCCACTTT
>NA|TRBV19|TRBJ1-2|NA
CASSYTGTNYGYTF
TGTGCCAGTAGCTATACAGGGACTAACTATGGCTACACCTTC
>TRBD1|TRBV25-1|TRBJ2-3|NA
CASKSGTGLADTQYF
TGTGCCAGCAAATCCGGGACAGGGTTAGCAGATACGCAGTATTTT
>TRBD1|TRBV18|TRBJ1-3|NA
CASSPVGTGDIPGGNTIYF
TGTGCCAGCTCACCAGTGGGGACAGGGGACATCCCAGGAGGAAACACCATATATTTT
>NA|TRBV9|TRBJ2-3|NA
CASSVPRRGGADTQYF
TGTGCCAGCAGCGTCCCCCGGAGGGGGGGGGCAGATACGCAGTATTTT
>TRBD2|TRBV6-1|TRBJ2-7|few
CASSNERDDEQYF
TGTGCCAGCAGTAATGAGCGGGACGACGAGCAGTACTTC
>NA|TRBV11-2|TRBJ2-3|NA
CASSFGGDTQYF
TGTGCCAGCAGCTTCGGGGGAGATACGCAGTATTTT
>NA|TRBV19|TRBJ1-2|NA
CASITQETYGSGIYTF
TGTGCCAGTATTACCCAGGAGACTTATGGTTCGGGGATCTACACCTTC
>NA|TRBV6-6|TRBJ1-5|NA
CASSYGPGDQPQHF
TGTGCCAGCAGTTACGGGCCAGGGGATCAGCCCCAGCATTTT
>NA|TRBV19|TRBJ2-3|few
CASSIDPSTDTQYF
TGTGCCAGTAGTATAGATCCTAGCACAGATACGCAGTATTTT
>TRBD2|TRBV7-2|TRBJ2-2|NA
CASSPGVTSGGAGELFF
TGTGCCAGCAGCCCAGGAGTGACTAGCGGGGGGGCCGGGGAGCTGTTTTTT
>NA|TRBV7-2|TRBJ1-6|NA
CASSSTGLGVSPLHF
TGTGCCAGCAGCTCCACAGGGTTAGGAGTTTCACCCCTCCACTTT
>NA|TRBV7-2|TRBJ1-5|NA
CASSRLSNQPQHF
TGTGCCAGCAGCCGCCTAAGCAATCAGCCCCAGCATTTT
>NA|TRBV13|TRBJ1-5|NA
CASSLTGQPQHF
TGTGCCAGCAGCTTGACAGGTCAGCCCCAGCATTTT
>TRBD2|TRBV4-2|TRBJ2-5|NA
CASSQGGGGETQYF
TGTGCCAGCAGCCAAGGCGGGGGAGGGGAGACCCAGTACTTC
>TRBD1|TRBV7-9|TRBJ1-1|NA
CASSSLGQGKTEAFF
TGTGCCAGTAGCTCCTTGGGACAGGGGAAAACTGAAGCTTTCTTT
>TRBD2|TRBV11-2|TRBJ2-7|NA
CASSPIRRLAGVTYEQYF
TGTGCCAGCAGCCCGATCCGCCGACTAGCGGGGGTGACCTACGAGCAGTACTTC
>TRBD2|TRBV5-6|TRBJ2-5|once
CASSLGAGARQETQYF
TGTGCCAGCAGCTTGGGAGCGGGGGCCCGCCAAGAGACCCAGTACTTC
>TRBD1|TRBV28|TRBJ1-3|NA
CASSLGQGALVGNTIYF
TGTGCCAGCAGCCTTGGACAGGGGGCGTTAGTTGGAAACACCATATATTTT
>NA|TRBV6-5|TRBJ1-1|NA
CASSSQSWGAGDEAFF
TGTGCCAGCAGTTCCCAATCATGGGGGGCGGGGGATGAAGCTTTCTTT
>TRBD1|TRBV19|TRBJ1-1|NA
CASSGTGGNTEAFF
TGTGCCAGTAGTGGGACAGGGGGTAACACTGAAGCTTTCTTT
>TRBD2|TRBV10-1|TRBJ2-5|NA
CASWQVRKGRVETQYF
TGCGCCAGCTGGCAGGTCAGAAAAGGGAGGGTTGAGACCCAGTACTTC
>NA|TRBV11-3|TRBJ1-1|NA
CASRGWGDTEAFF
TGTGCCAGCAGAGGGTGGGGGGACACTGAAGCTTTCTTT
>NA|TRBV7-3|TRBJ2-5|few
CASSLGSGLAETQYF
TGTGCCAGCAGCTTAGGTTCCGGTTTAGCGGAGACCCAGTACTTC
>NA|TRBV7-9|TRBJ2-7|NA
CAATPGAYEQYF
TGTGCCGCCACCCCAGGTGCCTACGAGCAGTACTTC